What follows are 19 T cell receptor beta chains derived from one specimen sequenced in a study of T cell responses to AZD1222 COVID-19 vaccine. TCRdb's table, derived via immunoSEQ multiplex PCR, lists solely in-frame clones and lacks some. This sample has roughly 79,000 clones; about 91% occur once, and the top ten carry about 7.1%. Sequenced material: peripheral blood, taken on day 0 of MenACWY control vaccination. These TCRs come from an adult in good health.

This clone was recorded once. The chain employs TRBV27 and TRBJ1-2; the D is unclear. V was shortened by 0 bases and J by 1 base, with 6 bases between the two germline ends. CDR3 size: 14 residues. Germline CDR1 and CDR2: MNHEY and SMNVEV (reference sequence). The chain's CDR3 is CASSLSRSNYGYTF. CDR3 nucleotide sequence: TGTGCCAGCAGTTTATCACGCAGTAACTATGGCTACACCTTC.

The V gene is TRBV6-5, the J gene TRBJ2-7, with 8 positions matching TRBD2. The CDR3 sequence is 15 residues long. Germline-derived CDR1 and CDR2 are MNHEY and SVGAGI. The V gene end was trimmed by 6 bases and the J gene end by 4 bases; junction bases not matched to a gene: 11. Here the CDR3 DNA reads TGTGCCAGCAGACTCGGGGGGGGGTCAGGTTACGAGCAGTACTTC. It specifies CASRLGGGSGYEQYF.

CDR3: CASSSGVAGANVLTF. CDR3 bases: TGTGCCAGCAGTTCGGGGGTGGCCGGGGCCAACGTCCTGACTTTC. This chain uses TRBV28 with TRBJ2-6, with D perhaps matching TRBD2 (6 bases). V was trimmed by 4 bases and J by 4 bases, leaving 11 bases between them. The CDR3 contains 15 residues. Germline CDR1 reads MDHEN; CDR2 reads SYDVKM. The full variable domain, completed using reference TRBV28 and TRBJ2-6, is DVKVTQSSRYLVKRTGEKVFLECVQDMDHENMFWYRQDPGLGLRLIYFSYDVKMKEKGDIPEGYSVSREKKERFSLILESASTNQTSMYLCASSSGVAGANVLTFGAGSRLTVL.

The J gene is TRBJ2-7, the V gene TRBV2; D is possibly TRBD1 or TRBD2 (7 bases each). V lost 1 base and J 3 bases, leaving 16 bases between the germline ends. The CDR3 spans 16 residues. Germline CDR1 and CDR2: SNHLY and FYNNEI. The CDR3 is CASSEDQGGVLYEQYF. CDR3 DNA: TGTGCCAGCAGTGAAGACCAGGGGGGGGTCCTCTACGAGCAGTACTTC.

CDR3 sequence reads: CASSLDSLYGYTF. The CDR3 DNA sequence: TGTGCCAGCAGTTTAGACAGCCTCTATGGCTACACCTTC. The chain combines TRBV28 with TRBJ1-2, with D maybe TRBD1 (5 bases). V gave up 2 bases and J gave up 4 bases, with 8 bases separating them. The germline V gene encodes CDR1 MDHEN and CDR2 SYDVKM. This CDR3 contains 13 residues.

The chain employs TRBV19 and TRBJ2-2, with 10 nucleotides matching TRBD1. Germline CDR1 is LNHDA and CDR2 is SQIVND (reference sequence). This CDR3 is built from 15 residues. V lost 6 bases, J lost 3 bases, and 4 bases stayed unmatched. CDR3 coding DNA: TGTGCCAGTAGACCGGGACAGGGGTACACCGGGGAGCTGTTTTTT. Translated: CASRPGQGYTGELFF.

This clone was detected only once. The chain has TRBV29-1 and TRBJ2-5; unclear D gene. Germline-derived CDR1 and CDR2 are SQVTM and ANQGSEA. The ends were cut back, 4 bases at V and 2 bases at J, with 5 bases in the middle. This CDR3 region has 11 residues. The CDR3 DNA reads as TGCAGCGTTGGGGGACAAGAGACCCAGTACTTC. This codes for CSVGGQETQYF.

The chain has TRBV4-2 and TRBJ1-3; D is uncertain. The CDR3 sequence is 15 residues long. In germline, CDR1 is LGHNA, CDR2 YNFKEQ. The V gene lost 7 bases and the J gene lost 0 bases, with 13 bases spanning the gap. CDR3 region: CASMLDGNSGNTIYF. The DNA for the CDR3 is TGTGCCAGCATGTTAGACGGCAACTCTGGAAACACCATATATTTT.

This sequence joins TRBV6-1 and TRBJ1-2; D unresolved. Trimming left V 1 base short and J 4 bases short, with 1 base between. The germline gives CDR1 MNHNS, CDR2 SASEGT. The CDR3 spans 11 residues. The CDR3 loop is CASSEGYGYTF. CDR3 in DNA: TGTGCCAGCAGTGAAGGCTATGGCTACACCTTC.

The genes are TRBV27 and TRBJ1-1, with 7 positions matching TRBD1. V was clipped by 2 bases and J by 8 bases; unmatched bases: 8. The CDR3 is made up of 14 amino acids. Germline values: CDR1 MNHEY, CDR2 SMNVEV (reference sequence). DNA for the CDR3: TGTGCCAGCAGTTTAGATAGGGGGCATGGGGAAGCTTTCTTT. Translated: CASSLDRGHGEAFF.

This chain joins TRBV13 and TRBJ2-1; perhaps TRBD2 as D (6 bases). This CDR3 spans 13 amino acids. Trimming removed 4 bases at V and 7 bases at J, with 11 bases between. The germline gives CDR1 PRHDT, CDR2 FYEKMQ (reference sequence). CDR3 sequence: CASSSGVTNEQFF. The DNA for the CDR3 is TGTGCCAGCAGCTCGGGGGTTACGAATGAGCAGTTCTTC.

The V and J genes are TRBV27 and TRBJ1-6, with 9 positions matching TRBD1. Per germline, CDR1 MNHEY and CDR2 SMNVEV (reference sequence). Trimming removed 6 bases from V and 7 bases from J; junction bases left unmatched: 4. The CDR3 sequence is 14 residues long. CDR3 residues: CASSRQGGNSPLHF. In DNA, the CDR3 is TGTGCCAGCAGCCGACAGGGGGGAAATTCACCCCTCCACTTT.

The chain has TRBV2 and TRBJ2-5; D might be TRBD1 (5 bases). The ends were cut back, 9 bases at V and 2 bases at J, with 13 bases in the middle. This CDR3 has 13 amino acids. Germline CDR1 and CDR2: SNHLY and FYNNEI. As DNA, the CDR3 is TGTGCCAGACGGACAAGTTATCAAGAGACCCAGTACTTC. This translates into CARRTSYQETQYF.

The rearrangement links TRBV6-2 or TRBV6-3 to TRBJ2-7, with TRBD2 matching over 13 bases. The V gene end was trimmed by 5 bases and the J gene end by 7 bases; junction bases not matched to a gene: 8. This CDR3 has 15 residues. Germline V gene sequence: CDR1 MNHEY, CDR2 SVGEGT. The CDR3 here is CASSRGTSGIGEQYF. DNA for the CDR3: TGTGCCAGCAGTCGAGGGACTAGCGGGATAGGTGAGCAGTACTTC.

This chain links TRBV11-2 with TRBJ2-3; no clear D. The germline V gene has CDR1 SGHAT and CDR2 FQNNGV. The CDR3 spans 14 residues. V lost 6 bases and J lost 0, with 10 bases in between. This chain's CDR3 is CASSPLRSTDTQYF. CDR3 bases: TGTGCCAGCAGTCCATTAAGGAGCACAGATACGCAGTATTTT.

This chain joins TRBV10-1 and TRBJ2-5; TRBD1 agrees at 11 bases. This CDR3 comprises 14 residues. J was trimmed by 4 bases and V by 5 bases; bases with no gene match: 3. Germline CDR1 reads WNHNN; CDR2 reads SYGVQD (reference sequence). CDR3 protein: CASSPGQGGETQYF. The CDR3 DNA sequence: TGCGCCAGCAGTCCGGGACAGGGGGGAGAGACCCAGTACTTC.

The CDR3, as DNA: TGTGCCAGCAGTTACGAAGCGGGAGGGCCTCGTAGGGTTGAGCAGTTCTTC. It specifies CASSYEAGGPRRVEQFF. This sequence joins TRBV6-2 or TRBV6-3 and TRBJ2-1; 10 bases agree with TRBD2. V lost 2 bases and J lost 9; bases outside the gene matches: 13. Per the germline V gene, CDR1 is MNHEY and CDR2 is SVGEGT. This CDR3 region has 17 residues.

The chain is built from TRBV10-3 and TRBJ2-1; D unclear. The germline CDR1 and CDR2 sequences are ENHRY and SYGVKD. The length of the CDR3 is 11 residues. V was pared by 4 bases and J by 4 bases, with 2 bases between. CDR3 sequence: CAISGYNEQFF. DNA for the CDR3: TGTGCCATCAGTGGTTACAATGAGCAGTTCTTC.

V and J are TRBV19 and TRBJ2-7; 8 positions agree with TRBD2. The CDR3 runs 15 residues. J was trimmed by 6 bases and V by 8 bases; bases with no gene match: 15. Per the germline V gene, CDR1 is LNHDA and CDR2 is SQIVND (reference sequence). CDR3 in DNA: TGTGCCAGTCTTTTCCCCCCCGGGGGGGTTCTCGAGCAGTACTTC. This sequence encodes CASLFPPGGVLEQYF. The variable domain in full, with the rest retrieved from reference TRBV19 and TRBJ2-7, is DGGITQSPKYLFRKEGQNVTLSCEQNLNHDAMYWYRQDPGQGLRLIYYSQIVNDFQKGDIAEGYSVSREKKESFPLTVTSAQKNPTAFYLCASLFPPGGVLEQYFGPGTRLTVT.